One sample yielded the 27 T cell receptor beta chains listed below, sequenced in a study of CD8 T cells in Susac syndrome (dated by TCRdb to between 2018 and 2020). The method was the immunoSEQ multiplex PCR assay. RNA was extracted using the RNeasy kit, and roughly 0.45 to 1 ug of the RNA was reverse transcribed with random hexamers. The public sequencing data were trimmed at Q25 with fastp and processed into clonotypes with MiXCR by TCRdb, which kept only in-frame beta chains. Each CDR3 protein gets just one entry, which takes the most common genes and DNA from the rows behind it. In all, the sample holds approximately 120,000 distinct CDR3 sequences, and about 90% of those were seen once. Clones ranked in the top ten supply approximately 0.12% of the sample. The sample consisted of CD8+ T cells from PBMCs. All receptors come from a human donor in good health.

This sequence joins TRBV5-4 and TRBJ2-3; maybe TRBD2 (6 bases). Germline V gene sequence: CDR1 SGHNT, CDR2 YYREEE (reference sequence). The CDR3 contains 16 residues. The ends were cut back, 7 bases at V and 6 bases at J, with 24 bases in the middle. The CDR3 loop reads CASGPTQAGALDTQYF. CDR3 DNA: TGTGCCAGCGGACCCACCCAAGCGGGCGCCCTTGATACGCAGTATTTT. Drawing the rest from reference TRBV5-4 and TRBJ2-3, the complete variable domain is ETGVTQSPTHLIKTRGQQVTLRCSSQSGHNTVSWYQQALGQGPQFIFQYYREEENGRGNFPPRFSGLQFPNYSSELNVNALELDDSALYLCASGPTQAGALDTQYFGPGTRLTVL.

The rearrangement uses TRBV5-1 and TRBJ1-1; 9 bases are shared with TRBD1. The CDR3 is 14 residues long. Germline CDR1 is SGHRS and CDR2 is YFSETQ. The ends lost 0 bases at V and 4 bases at J; junction bases unmatched: 1. The CDR3 coding sequence is TGCGCCAGCAGCTTGGGACAGGGGGTCACTGAAGCTTTCTTT. Its translation is CASSLGQGVTEAFF.

This rearrangement joins TRBV3-1 to TRBJ2-7; no clear D gene. Trimming removed 2 bases at V and 6 bases at J, with 17 bases between. Germline CDR1 reads LGHDT; CDR2 reads YNNKEL (reference sequence). CDR3 size: 15 residues. DNA for the CDR3: TGTGCCAGCAGCCAACCAGGCCTCGGGCTACGCGAGCAGTACTTC. Protein: CASSQPGLGLREQYF.

The chain has TRBV28 and TRBJ2-7, with 9 bases aligning to TRBD1. There are 15 residues in the CDR3. With V trimmed by 6 bases and J by 3 bases, 9 bases remained unmatched. Germline-derived CDR1 and CDR2 are MDHEN and SYDVKM. The CDR3 spells CASRDGTGLRYEQYF. In DNA, the CDR3 is TGTGCCAGCAGGGATGGGACAGGGTTGCGCTACGAGCAGTACTTC.

The chain uses TRBV29-1 and TRBJ2-7; the D is unclear. CDR3 length: 13 residues. Trimming took off 7 bases at V and 2 bases at J, with 15 bases between the two ends. Germline V CDR1 and CDR2: SQVTM, ANQGSEA. CDR3 sequence reads: CSATDGFTYEQYF. The DNA of the CDR3 is TGCAGCGCCACGGACGGTTTCACCTACGAGCAGTACTTC.

CDR3 region: CSARDTLYGYTF. The DNA of the CDR3 is TGCAGTGCTAGAGATACCCTGTATGGCTACACCTTC. The J gene is TRBJ1-2, the V gene TRBV20-1; no clear D gene. This CDR3 region has 12 residues. The germline CDR1 and CDR2 sequences are DFQATT and SNEGSKA (reference sequence). V was clipped by 0 bases and J by 5 bases, with 7 bases between them.

CDR3 sequence: CSARVGRGPYEQYF. The CDR3 coding sequence is TGCAGTGCTAGAGTAGGCAGGGGCCCCTACGAGCAGTACTTC. V and J are TRBV20-1 and TRBJ2-7; TRBD1 might be the D (6 bases). The germline V and J ends were trimmed by 1 base and 2 bases, with 12 bases remaining between them. The V gene's germline CDR1 is DFQATT and CDR2 SNEGSKA (reference sequence). The CDR3 is 14 residues long.

The J gene is TRBJ2-7, the V gene TRBV20-1; no clear D. The length of the CDR3 is 11 residues. Germline CDR1 is DFQATT and CDR2 is SNEGSKA (reference sequence). V was pared by 1 base and J by 6 bases, with 7 bases between. CDR3 amino acids: CSARGGVEQYF. The DNA of the CDR3 is TGCAGTGCTAGAGGGGGTGTCGAGCAGTACTTC.

This chain uses TRBV20-1 with TRBJ2-2; 9 nucleotides match TRBD1. The CDR3 is 15 residues long. CDR1 and CDR2 from the germline V gene are DFQATT and SNEGSKA (reference sequence). Trimming removed 3 bases from V and 2 bases from J; junction bases left unmatched: 4. The CDR3 DNA is TGCAGTGCTAGGCCGGGACAGGGTAACACCGGGGAGCTGTTTTTT. The encoded protein is CSARPGQGNTGELFF.

The chain links TRBV6-5 to TRBJ1-1, with 7 bases identical to TRBD1. The length of the CDR3 is 13 residues. The V gene end was trimmed by 6 bases and the J gene end by 5 bases; junction bases not matched to a gene: 6. Germline CDR1 is MNHEY and CDR2 is SVGAGI. This CDR3 is CASRQTGLTEAFF. The CDR3 DNA reads as TGTGCCAGCAGACAGACAGGGCTGACTGAAGCTTTCTTT.

This chain links TRBV7-6 with TRBJ2-7; D is perhaps TRBD1 (6 bases). The CDR3 loop spans 14 amino acids. The V gene lost 1 base and the J gene lost 4 bases, with 11 bases spanning the gap. Germline-derived CDR1 and CDR2 are SGHVS and FNYEAQ. The CDR3 spells CASSLDQGKYEQYF. The CDR3, as DNA: TGTGCCAGCAGCTTAGACCAGGGGAAGTACGAGCAGTACTTC.

This chain connects TRBV20-1 to TRBJ1-2; D call uncertain. Germline V gives CDR1 DFQATT, CDR2 SNEGSKA (reference sequence). Trimming pared 5 bases from V and 8 bases from J, leaving 6 bases between. CDR3 length equals 9 residues. In nucleotides, the CDR3 is TGCAGTGCTGGCTTGGGCTACACCTTC. Translated, it gives CSAGLGYTF.

The chain uses TRBV14 and TRBJ1-1; D is unclear. V was clipped by 1 base and J by 2 bases, with 11 bases between them. Germline V CDR1 and CDR2: SGHDN, FVKESK. The CDR3 runs 15 residues. The CDR3 DNA sequence: TGTGCCAGCAGCCAAGTGTCGTGGGTAAACACTGAAGCTTTCTTT. Its translation is CASSQVSWVNTEAFF.

The table lists this clonotype with a few counts. J is TRBJ1-3 and V is TRBV30; TRBD1 matches at 7 bases. CDR3 length equals 15 residues. Germline CDR1 and CDR2: GTSNPN and SVGIG (reference sequence). J gave up 2 bases and V 2 bases, and 6 bases lay outside the gene matches. The CDR3 spells CAWSLRGTAGNTIYF. The CDR3 region has the DNA TGTGCCTGGAGTTTAAGAGGGACAGCTGGAAACACCATATATTTT.

This rearrangement joins TRBV7-9 to TRBJ2-7; 7 bases fit TRBD1. After removal of 5 bases from V and 2 bases from J, the junction contained 6 bases not matched to a gene. Germline V CDR1 and CDR2: SEHNR, FQNEAQ (reference sequence). This CDR3 has 14 residues. The CDR3 spells CASSPTTGAYEQYF. The CDR3 bases are TGTGCCAGCAGCCCAACAACAGGGGCCTACGAGCAGTACTTC.

The chain employs TRBV12-3 or TRBV12-4 and TRBJ2-5; D unclear. V dropped 3 bases and J dropped 5 bases, with 10 bases sitting between them. This CDR3 spans 13 amino acids. The CDR3, as DNA: TGTGCCAGCAGTTTTTCCCAGATGGAGACCCAGTACTTC. Translated, it gives CASSFSQMETQYF.

The rearrangement joins TRBV11-1 to TRBJ1-2; no reliable D call. Looked up from germline, CDR1 is SGHAT and CDR2 is FQDESV (reference sequence). This CDR3 has 15 amino acids. Trimming removed 1 base from V and 0 bases from J, with 9 bases in between. The CDR3: CASSLVAGPNYGYTF. CDR3 sequence (DNA): TGTGCCAGCAGCTTAGTGGCAGGACCTAACTATGGCTACACCTTC.

This chain uses TRBV18 with TRBJ1-2; 10 positions agree with TRBD1. V lost 3 bases, J lost 6 bases, and 4 bases stayed unmatched. Germline CDR1 reads KGHSH; CDR2 reads LQKENI. The CDR3 sequence is 14 residues long. CDR3 sequence reads: CASSPLGTGDGYTF. Here the CDR3 DNA reads TGTGCCAGCTCACCCCTCGGGACAGGGGATGGCTACACCTTC.

This chain links TRBV29-1 with TRBJ2-7; D remains unclear. Between the trimmed V and J ends, which lost 2 bases and 7 bases, there was a span of 9 bases. The CDR3 contains 11 residues. Germline loops: CDR1 SQVTM, CDR2 ANQGSEA. CDR3 sequence reads: CSVETPKEQYF. The CDR3 DNA reads TGCAGCGTTGAAACCCCGAAAGAGCAGTACTTC.

CDR3 region: CASRKQGSTEAFF. Written as DNA, the CDR3 is TGTGCCAGCAGGAAACAGGGGTCTACTGAAGCTTTCTTT. V and J are TRBV7-2 and TRBJ1-1, with 7 bases aligning to TRBD1. The CDR3 runs to 13 residues. CDR1 and CDR2 from the germline V gene are SGHTA and FQGNSA. The V segment lost 6 bases and the J segment 5 bases; nucleotides outside the gene matches: 6.

A word on this clonotype: Mismatch with germline at one junction end may stem from a read error. This sequence joins TRBV19 and TRBJ2-7, with D tentatively TRBD2 (6 bases). The CDR3 is 13 residues long. CDR1 is LNHDA, CDR2 SQIVND, per germline (reference sequence). CDR3 in DNA: TGTGCCAGTAGTACCTGGGACTCCCACGAGCAGTACTTC. Protein sequence: CASSTWDSHEQYF.

The V call is TRBV20-1, the J call TRBJ2-7; tentative D call: TRBD2 (6 bases). The CDR3 has 13 amino acids. The germline V gene has CDR1 DFQATT and CDR2 SNEGSKA (reference sequence). Trimming cost V 0 bases and J 4 bases, with 10 bases left between them. The CDR3: CSARDAAGYEQYF. CDR3 coding DNA: TGCAGTGCTAGAGATGCAGCGGGTTACGAGCAGTACTTC.

V gene TRBV13 combines with J gene TRBJ2-4, with a tentative D call TRBD2 (5 bases). The CDR3 has 15 amino acids. Germline CDR1 reads PRHDT; CDR2 reads FYEKMQ (reference sequence). Trimming left V 0 bases short and J 4 bases short, with 10 bases between. DNA for the CDR3: TGTGCCAGCAGCTTAGGTCGGGGTAGTAAAAACATTCAGTACTTC. This sequence encodes CASSLGRGSKNIQYF.

This sequence joins TRBV9 and TRBJ2-6; the D is unclear. The germline V gene encodes CDR1 SGDLS and CDR2 YYNGEE. Trimming took off 1 base at V and 0 bases at J, with 5 bases between the two ends. The CDR3 length is 15 residues. The CDR3 loop is CASSVRVSGANVLTF. DNA of the CDR3: TGTGCCAGCAGCGTACGGGTCTCTGGGGCCAACGTCCTGACTTTC.

The chain carries TRBV28 and TRBJ2-4; maybe TRBD2 (5 bases). Germline V CDR1 and CDR2: MDHEN, SYDVKM. The V end was cut by 7 bases, the J end by 8 bases, with 21 bases between. This CDR3 spans 15 amino acids. In DNA, the CDR3 is TGTGCCAGCATCCCCGGCCCCGGGGTTAAGGACATTCAGTACTTC. This gives the protein CASIPGPGVKDIQYF.

V is TRBV5-1 and J is TRBJ1-1; TRBD1 matches 7 bases. The CDR3 sequence is 14 residues long. J gave up 0 bases and V 4 bases, and 3 bases lay outside the gene matches. Germline assignment: CDR1 SGHRS and CDR2 YFSETQ. The CDR3 region has the DNA TGCGCCAGCAGCGCGACAGGGATGAACACTGAAGCTTTCTTT. This translates into CASSATGMNTEAFF.

This chain links TRBV3-1 with TRBJ2-7, with D perhaps being TRBD1 or TRBD2 (6 bases each). From germline, CDR1 is LGHDT and CDR2 YNNKEL (reference sequence). The CDR3 runs to 13 residues. Trimming shortened V by 3 bases and J by 7 bases, and 13 bases separated the two germline ends. This CDR3 is CASSHSGAIEQYF. CDR3 DNA: TGTGCCAGCAGCCATTCGGGGGCCATTGAGCAGTACTTC.